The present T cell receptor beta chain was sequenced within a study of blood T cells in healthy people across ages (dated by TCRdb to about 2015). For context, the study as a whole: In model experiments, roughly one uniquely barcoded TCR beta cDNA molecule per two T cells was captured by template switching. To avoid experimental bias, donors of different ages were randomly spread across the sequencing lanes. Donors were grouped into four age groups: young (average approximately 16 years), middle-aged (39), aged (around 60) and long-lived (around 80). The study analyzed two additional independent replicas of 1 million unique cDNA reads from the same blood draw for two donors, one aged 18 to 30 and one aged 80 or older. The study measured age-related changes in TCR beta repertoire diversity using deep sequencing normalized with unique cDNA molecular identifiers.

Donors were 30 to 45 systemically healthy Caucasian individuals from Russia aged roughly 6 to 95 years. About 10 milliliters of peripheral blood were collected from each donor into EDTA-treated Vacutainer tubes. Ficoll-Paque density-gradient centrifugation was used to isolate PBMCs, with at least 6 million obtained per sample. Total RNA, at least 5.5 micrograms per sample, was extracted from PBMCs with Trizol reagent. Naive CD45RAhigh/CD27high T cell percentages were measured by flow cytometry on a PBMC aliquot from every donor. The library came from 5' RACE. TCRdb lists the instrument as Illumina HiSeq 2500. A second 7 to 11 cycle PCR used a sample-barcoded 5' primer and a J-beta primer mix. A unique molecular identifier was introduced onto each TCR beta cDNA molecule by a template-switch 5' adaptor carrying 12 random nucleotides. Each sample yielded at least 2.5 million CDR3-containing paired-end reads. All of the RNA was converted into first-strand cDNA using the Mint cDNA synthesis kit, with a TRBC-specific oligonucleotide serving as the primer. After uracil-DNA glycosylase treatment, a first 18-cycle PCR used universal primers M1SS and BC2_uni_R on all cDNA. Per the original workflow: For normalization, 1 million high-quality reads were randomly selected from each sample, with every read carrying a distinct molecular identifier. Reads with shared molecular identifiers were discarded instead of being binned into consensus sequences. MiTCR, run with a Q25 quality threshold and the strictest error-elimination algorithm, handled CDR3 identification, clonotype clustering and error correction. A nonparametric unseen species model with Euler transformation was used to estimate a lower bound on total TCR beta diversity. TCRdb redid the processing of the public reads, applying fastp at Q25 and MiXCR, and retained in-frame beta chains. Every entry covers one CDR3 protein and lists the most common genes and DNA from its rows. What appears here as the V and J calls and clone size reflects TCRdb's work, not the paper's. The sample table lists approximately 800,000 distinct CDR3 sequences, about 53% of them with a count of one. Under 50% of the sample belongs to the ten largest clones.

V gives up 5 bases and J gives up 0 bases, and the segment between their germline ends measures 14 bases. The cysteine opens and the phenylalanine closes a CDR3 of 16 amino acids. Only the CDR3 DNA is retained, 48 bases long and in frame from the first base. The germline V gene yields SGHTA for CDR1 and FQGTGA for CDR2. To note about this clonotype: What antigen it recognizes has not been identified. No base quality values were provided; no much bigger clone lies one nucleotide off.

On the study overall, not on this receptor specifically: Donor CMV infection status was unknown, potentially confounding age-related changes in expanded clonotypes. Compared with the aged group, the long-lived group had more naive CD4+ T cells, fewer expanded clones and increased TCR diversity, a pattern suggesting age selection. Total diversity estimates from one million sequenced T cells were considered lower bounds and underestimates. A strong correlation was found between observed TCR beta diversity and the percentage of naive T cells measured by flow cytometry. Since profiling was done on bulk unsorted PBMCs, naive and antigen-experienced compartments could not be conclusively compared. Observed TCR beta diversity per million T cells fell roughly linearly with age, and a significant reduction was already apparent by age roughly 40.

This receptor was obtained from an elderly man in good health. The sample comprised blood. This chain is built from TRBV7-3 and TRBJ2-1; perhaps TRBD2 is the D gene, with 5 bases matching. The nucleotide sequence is TGTGCCAGCAGCGACCTAGCCCCTGACTCCTACAATGAGCAGTTCTTC. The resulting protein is CASSDLAPDSYNEQFF.